This TCR beta chain comes out of a study of identical twins. TCRdb re-analysed the 5' RACE reads in MiXCR, keeping a single row per CDR3 protein. The sample records about 690,000 distinct CDR3 sequences, 21% being singletons. Comment on this clonotype: The antigen remains unidentified.

General observations from the study: Invariant cells of the MAIT and iNKT types might have partly distorted the zero-insertion analyses. Clonotypes of the beta chain that were abundant in cord blood carried fewer insertions (memory repertoires showed none).

There are 14 residues in the CDR3. Germline values: CDR1 ENHRY, CDR2 SYGVKD. Trimming removed 5 bases at V and 3 bases at J, with 10 bases between. These data were also filed under a second study, of T cells expressing NK-cell markers.

Sequencing was carried out using PBMCs. The rearrangement uses TRBV10-3 and TRBJ2-2; D might be TRBD2 (5 bases). This TCR was sampled from a woman between 18 and 30 years old in good health. The CDR3 here is CAISQDLYTGELFF. The DNA for the CDR3 is TGTGCCATCAGTCAGGACTTATACACCGGGGAGCTGTTTTTT.